The 28 T cell receptor beta chains below all came from one sample that was sequenced in a study of blood T cells in healthy people across ages. The authors ran a second PCR of about 7 to 12 cycles using a sample-barcoded 5' primer and a J-beta primer mix. TCRdb called the 5' RACE reads again in MiXCR, with one record for every CDR3 protein. Here the sample spans roughly 500,000 distinct CDR3 sequences, approximately 27% being singletons. The sample taken for sequencing was blood. These receptors were taken from a woman in her seventies in good health.

This chain connects TRBV20-1 to TRBJ1-1; D not certain. The length of the CDR3 is 11 residues. CDR1 DFQATT and CDR2 SNEGSKA come from the germline V gene (reference sequence). Trimming stripped 6 bases from V and 10 bases from J, with 15 bases between. Written as DNA, the CDR3 is TGCAGTGCCCACGGGATGGGGAGAGCTTTCTTT. Encoded protein: CSAHGMGRAFF.

The chain carries TRBV2 and TRBJ2-1; 11 nucleotides match TRBD2. From germline, CDR1 is SNHLY and CDR2 FYNNEI. CDR3 length: 15 amino acids. Losses at the gene ends were 2 bases for V and 5 bases for J; bases not matched to a gene: 2. The CDR3 nucleotides are TGTGCCAGCAGTGAACTAGCGGGGGGACACAATGAGCAGTTCTTC. Translation: CASSELAGGHNEQFF.

This clonotype has more than one count but fewer than ten. This sequence joins TRBV9 and TRBJ2-1; D possibly corresponds to TRBD1 (6 bases). The V end lost 4 bases, the J end lost 4 bases, and 18 bases lay between the germline ends. Looked up from germline, CDR1 is SGDLS and CDR2 is YYNGEE. The CDR3 sequence is 16 residues long. As DNA, the CDR3 is TGTGCCAGCAGCTCCACAGGGTTCAGAGGTTACAATGAGCAGTTCTTC. It encodes CASSSTGFRGYNEQFF.

The chain joins TRBV20-1 to TRBJ1-2, with a tentative D call TRBD1 (5 bases). Per germline, CDR1 DFQATT and CDR2 SNEGSKA (reference sequence). The length of the CDR3 is 12 residues. CDR3 coding DNA: TGCAGCCCAAAGGCGGGGGGTACTGGCTACACCTTC. Its protein product is CSPKAGGTGYTF.

In its sample, this clonotype was seen a few times. J is TRBJ2-5 and V is TRBV20-1; TRBD2 aligns across 9 bases. V gave up 5 bases and J gave up 0 bases; unmatched junction bases: 7. This CDR3 region has 15 residues. The germline V gene has CDR1 DFQATT and CDR2 SNEGSKA (reference sequence). CDR3 residues: CSARTSGQYQETQYF. CDR3 nucleotide sequence: TGCAGTGCTCGAACTAGCGGGCAGTACCAAGAGACCCAGTACTTC.

V usage is TRBV5-6 and J usage is TRBJ1-2; 8 bases agree with TRBD1. There are 15 residues in the CDR3. Germline assignment: CDR1 SGHDT and CDR2 YYEEEE. Unmatched junction bases numbered 6, after V lost 4 bases and J lost 1 base. CDR3 region: CASSKNGQGNYGYTF. The CDR3 bases are TGTGCCAGCAGCAAAAACGGACAGGGTAACTATGGCTACACCTTC.

This clonotype appeared a few times. CDR3 loop: CAIRGQGISPLHF. As DNA, the CDR3 is TGTGCCATCAGAGGACAGGGGATCTCACCCCTCCACTTT. The V call is TRBV10-3, the J call TRBJ1-6; 9 bases are shared with TRBD1. Germline loops: CDR1 ENHRY, CDR2 SYGVKD. Losses at the gene ends were 6 bases for V and 10 bases for J; bases not matched to a gene: 4. This CDR3 region has 13 residues.

This clonotype has only one observation. The chain employs TRBV7-8 and TRBJ2-4, with 8 positions matching TRBD2. V trimming: 5 bases; J trimming: 3 bases; junction bases outside the gene matches: 12. Germline V lookup: CDR1 SGHVS, CDR2 FQNEAQ. The CDR3 extends over 17 amino acids. In DNA, the CDR3 is TGTGCCAGCAGCCTGCGCCGAGCGGGAGTGAGCAAAAACATTCAGTACTTC. Its translation is CASSLRRAGVSKNIQYF.

This clonotype was detected a few times. The chain links TRBV29-1 to TRBJ2-7; TRBD1 is a possible D gene (5 bases). The germline V gene encodes CDR1 SQVTM and CDR2 ANQGSEA. The CDR3 runs to 13 residues. Deletions cut 3 bases from V and 0 bases from J, with 9 bases between. CDR3 sequence reads: CSVDAGRSYEQYF. DNA for the CDR3: TGCAGCGTTGACGCAGGGCGCTCCTACGAGCAGTACTTC.

This clonotype was picked up a small number of times. CDR3 region: CASSIPGQGAHEQYF. CDR3 in DNA: TGTGCCAGCAGTATCCCCGGACAGGGGGCCCACGAGCAGTACTTC. V usage is TRBV6-5 and J usage is TRBJ2-7; 11 nucleotides agree with TRBD1. The length of the CDR3 is 15 residues. Germline V gene sequence: CDR1 MNHEY, CDR2 SVGAGI. Trimming at V came to 5 bases and at J to 5 bases, leaving 8 bases not matched to a gene.

V and J are TRBV19 and TRBJ1-1, with 8 nucleotides matching TRBD1. V shed 5 bases and J 6 bases; nucleotides not matched to a gene: 2. This CDR3 contains 12 residues. CDR1 and CDR2 from the germline V gene are LNHDA and SQIVND (reference sequence). DNA for the CDR3: TGTGCCAGTAGTCCGGGACAGGCTGAAGCTTTCTTT. Its protein product is CASSPGQAEAFF.

As concerns this clonotype: The germline gene is not matched at one end of the junction; a read error may be the cause. The chain joins TRBV7-9 to TRBJ1-4; a weak D match, TRBD1 (5 bases). This CDR3 has 15 residues. Germline V gene sequence: CDR1 SEHNR, CDR2 FQNEAQ (reference sequence). The CDR3 sequence: CASSLSGGGNEKLSF. For the CDR3, the DNA is TGTGCCAGCAGCCTCTCCGGGGGGGGGAATGAAAAACTGTCTTTT.

The chain has TRBV19 and TRBJ1-4; TRBD1 aligns across 9 bases. The CDR3 consists of 14 residues. V shed 5 bases, J shed 10 bases, and the junction held 8 bases outside the gene matches. The germline V gene has CDR1 LNHDA and CDR2 SQIVND (reference sequence). Written as DNA, the CDR3 is TGTGCCAGTAGTGCCTTCTCGGGACAGGGAAAACTGTTTTTT. Amino acids: CASSAFSGQGKLFF.

The V gene is TRBV29-1, the J gene TRBJ2-7, with TRBD2 matching over 13 bases. The CDR3 extends over 16 amino acids. The ends lost 5 bases at V and 4 bases at J; junction bases unmatched: 11. Germline V gene lookup returns CDR1 SQVTM and CDR2 ANQGSEA. The DNA for the CDR3 is TGCAGCGTTTCAGGACTAGCGGGGGTATCTCGTTACGAGCAGTACTTC. Translated: CSVSGLAGVSRYEQYF.

The genes are TRBV20-1 and TRBJ2-5, with D hard to call. The CDR3 totals 13 residues. The germline V gene has CDR1 DFQATT and CDR2 SNEGSKA (reference sequence). The V and J ends lost 6 bases and 0 bases respectively, with 11 bases between them. The CDR3 loop reads CSAEAPYQETQYF. In DNA, the CDR3 is TGCAGTGCAGAGGCACCCTACCAAGAGACCCAGTACTTC.

In nucleotides, the CDR3 is TGTGCCAGCAGCCAACCGGACTTTCGTAGGGAGCAGTTCTTC. This sequence encodes CASSQPDFRREQFF. This chain connects TRBV14 to TRBJ2-5, with D perhaps TRBD2 (5 bases). The closer fit of TRBJ2-1 to the DNA end suggests the J call may be wrong. The CDR3 consists of 14 residues. The germline CDR1 and CDR2 sequences are SGHDN and FVKESK.

The genes are TRBV3-1 and TRBJ2-7, with 11 bases matching TRBD2. Germline-derived CDR1 and CDR2 are LGHDT and YNNKEL (reference sequence). V dropped 5 bases and J dropped 2; count of bases not matched to a gene: 5. The CDR3 consists of 15 residues. The CDR3 nucleotides read TGTGCCAGCAGCAAGACTAGCGGGGAAGCCTACGAGCAGTACTTC. This gives the protein CASSKTSGEAYEQYF.

The chain employs TRBV3-1 and TRBJ2-2; D may be TRBD2 (5 bases). Per germline, CDR1 LGHDT and CDR2 YNNKEL (reference sequence). Trimming took 0 bases from V and 5 from J, leaving 7 bases between them. This CDR3 is 14 amino acids long. DNA for the CDR3: TGTGCCAGCAGCCAAGATTGGGAGACCGGGGAGCTGTTTTTT. It translates to CASSQDWETGELFF.

The table lists this clonotype with a few counts. The chain combines TRBV7-9 with TRBJ2-5; maybe TRBD1 (6 bases). The V gene's germline CDR1 is SEHNR and CDR2 FQNEAQ (reference sequence). The CDR3 totals 14 residues. V lost 2 bases and J lost 5, with 12 bases in between. The CDR3 DNA reads as TGTGCCAGCAGCTTACAAACAGGGATGGAGACCCAGTACTTC. It yields the protein CASSLQTGMETQYF.

This clonotype occurred a few times. V usage is TRBV7-2 and J usage is TRBJ1-1; tentatively, D is TRBD1 (6 bases). Germline V gives CDR1 SGHTA, CDR2 FQGNSA. The V and J ends lost 3 bases and 0 bases respectively, with 11 bases between them. There are 15 residues in the CDR3. In nucleotides, the CDR3 is TGTGCCAGCAGCTTCAGAGGACAGATGAACACTGAAGCTTTCTTT. Translating gives CASSFRGQMNTEAFF.

The chain combines TRBV5-1 with TRBJ2-5; the match to TRBD2 covers 8 bases. CDR1 is SGHRS and CDR2 is YFSETQ in the germline V gene. The CDR3 is 14 amino acids. J was trimmed by 4 bases and V by 4 bases; bases with no gene match: 6. In DNA, the CDR3 is TGCGCCAGCAGCACTTCGGGGGGGCGAGAGACCCAGTACTTC. Translated, it gives CASSTSGGRETQYF.

The V call is TRBV4-3, the J call TRBJ1-4, with 7 bases that match TRBD1. V shed 0 bases and J 4 bases; nucleotides not matched to a gene: 8. The CDR3 sequence is 17 residues long. The germline V gene has CDR1 LGHNA and CDR2 YSLEER. The CDR3 loop is CASSQERTQGINEKLFF. CDR3 bases: TGCGCCAGCAGCCAAGAGAGAACACAGGGGATTAATGAAAAACTGTTTTTT.

This clonotype was counted only a few times. This rearrangement joins TRBV7-9 to TRBJ1-1; 9 nucleotides align to TRBD1. The CDR3 spans 15 residues. The germline V gene encodes CDR1 SEHNR and CDR2 FQNEAQ (reference sequence). V shed 1 base and J 4 bases; nucleotides not matched to a gene: 4. CDR3 in DNA: TGTGCCAGCAGCTTAGGTACAGGGGGCGGCACTGAAGCTTTCTTT. Its translation: CASSLGTGGGTEAFF. Full variable domain (outside the CDR3, taken from reference TRBV7-9 and TRBJ1-1): DTGVSQNPRHKITKRGQNVTFRCDPISEHNRLYWYRQTLGQGPEFLTYFQNEAQLEKSRLLSDRFSAERPKGSFSTLEIQRTEQGDSAMYLCASSLGTGGGTEAFFGQGTRLTVV.

This clonotype was counted a few times. The gene calls are TRBV20-1 and TRBJ2-1, with D possibly matching TRBD2 (5 bases). The CDR3 sequence is 15 residues long. Germline assignment: CDR1 DFQATT and CDR2 SNEGSKA (reference sequence). Trimming shortened V by 5 bases and J by 6 bases, and 20 bases separated the two germline ends. The chain's CDR3 is CSARLLLGALNEQFF. DNA of the CDR3: TGCAGTGCTCGACTTTTACTGGGAGCCCTCAATGAGCAGTTCTTC.

This clonotype was found a few times. The rearrangement uses TRBV3-1 and TRBJ2-7; 8 bases agree with TRBD2. Unmatched junction bases numbered 7, after V lost 7 bases and J lost 2 bases. In germline, CDR1 is LGHDT, CDR2 YNNKEL (reference sequence). The CDR3 contains 14 residues. This chain's CDR3 is CASTPGLGPYEQYF. For the CDR3, the DNA is TGTGCCAGCACTCCGGGACTAGGGCCCTACGAGCAGTACTTC.

The CDR3 DNA reads TGTGCCAGCAGTCGAACAGGGGGTGTCTATGGCTACACCTTC. It codes for CASSRTGGVYGYTF. The chain has TRBV12-3 or TRBV12-4 and TRBJ1-2; 8 bases are a match to TRBD1. The V segment lost 5 bases and the J segment 4 bases; nucleotides outside the gene matches: 6. This CDR3 contains 14 residues.

The chain has TRBV7-9 and TRBJ1-2; D may be TRBD1 (5 bases). The germline V gene has CDR1 SEHNR and CDR2 FQNEAQ (reference sequence). The CDR3 has 15 amino acids. V lost 5 bases and J 1 base, leaving 14 bases between the germline ends. This CDR3 reads CASSTLRGFNYGYTF. For the CDR3, the DNA is TGTGCCAGCAGCACCTTGAGGGGCTTTAACTATGGCTACACCTTC. Using reference TRBV7-9 and TRBJ1-2 for the parts outside the CDR3, the full variable domain is DTGVSQNPRHKITKRGQNVTFRCDPISEHNRLYWYRQTLGQGPEFLTYFQNEAQLEKSRLLSDRFSAERPKGSFSTLEIQRTEQGDSAMYLCASSTLRGFNYGYTFGSGTRLTVV.

The table lists this clonotype with a few counts. The gene calls are TRBV6-8 and TRBJ1-1; no reliable D call. Germline CDR1 is MNHGY and CDR2 is SAAAGT. V shed 2 bases and J shed 2 bases, with 15 bases lying between them. There are 16 residues in the CDR3. The CDR3 loop is CASSYPYVPANTEAFF. CDR3 DNA sequence: TGTGCCAGCAGTTACCCATATGTGCCGGCCAACACTGAAGCTTTCTTT.